A selection of T cell receptor beta chains follows, all from one sample in a study of blood T cell repertoires in COVID-19. Data came from immunoSEQ multiplex PCR; TCRdb stores just in-frame clones and leaves some out. The table lists approximately 150,000 clones, 87% of them singletons. What was sequenced was PBMCs or T cells enriched from blood (not recorded which). The receptors shown here come from a human donor with acute COVID-19. The donor label of this sample is uncertain. Both conserved end residues are part of each CDR3. The D gene is left open where the match is weak. Rows may omit the clone size; those that give it use once, few, many or a size class.

j_call: TRBJ1-5; v_call: TRBV14; clone_size: -; d_call: -; cdr3_aa: CASSQDRTGDSNQPQHF; cdr3_nt: TGTGCCAGCAGCCAAGATAGGACGGGGGATAGCAATCAGCCCCAGCATTTT
j_call: TRBJ1-1; v_call: TRBV5-6; clone_size: -; d_call: -; cdr3_aa: CASSLGSGRTNTEAFF; cdr3_nt: TGTGCCAGCAGCTTGGGGTCAGGGAGGACGAACACTGAAGCTTTCTTT
j_call: TRBJ1-1; v_call: TRBV30; clone_size: -; d_call: -; cdr3_aa: CASTPQGWGTEAFF; cdr3_nt: TGTGCCTCCACACCCCAGGGATGGGGCACTGAAGCTTTCTTT
j_call: TRBJ2-3; v_call: TRBV27; clone_size: -; d_call: -; cdr3_aa: CASGRGTDTQYF; cdr3_nt: TGTGCCAGCGGGCGGGGTACAGATACGCAGTATTTT
j_call: TRBJ2-7; v_call: TRBV3-1/TRBV3-2; clone_size: -; d_call: TRBD1; cdr3_aa: CASSPGPFRGQGSFPSYEQYF; cdr3_nt: TGTGCCAGCAGCCCAGGACCCTTCCGGGGACAGGGGTCTTTTCCATCCTACGAGCAGTACTTC
j_call: TRBJ2-5; v_call: TRBV19; clone_size: -; d_call: TRBD2; cdr3_aa: CASSSGGKTQYF; cdr3_nt: TGTGCCAGCTCTAGCGGGGGGAAGACCCAGTACTTC
j_call: TRBJ2-7; v_call: TRBV18; clone_size: -; d_call: -; cdr3_aa: CASSPQVTGAYEQYF; cdr3_nt: TGTGCCAGCTCACCACAAGTGACAGGAGCCTACGAGCAGTACTTC
j_call: TRBJ1-6; v_call: TRBV5-8; clone_size: -; d_call: TRBD1; cdr3_aa: CASSAHRGQSYNSPLHF; cdr3_nt: TGTGCCAGCAGCGCCCACAGGGGACAGTCCTATAATTCACCCCTCCACTTT
j_call: TRBJ1-1; v_call: TRBV10-1; clone_size: many; d_call: -; cdr3_aa: CASRTGLNTEAFF; cdr3_nt: TGCGCCAGCAGGACAGGATTGAACACTGAAGCTTTCTTT
j_call: TRBJ1-1; v_call: TRBV6-2/TRBV6-3; clone_size: -; d_call: -; cdr3_aa: CASSYIFMNTEAFF; cdr3_nt: TGTGCCAGCAGTTACATTTTCATGAACACTGAAGCTTTCTTT
j_call: TRBJ1-5; v_call: TRBV2; clone_size: -; d_call: TRBD1; cdr3_aa: CASGGTEDQPQHF; cdr3_nt: TGTGCCAGCGGGGGGACAGAGGATCAGCCCCAGCATTTT
j_call: TRBJ1-2; v_call: TRBV6-5; clone_size: -; d_call: -; cdr3_aa: CATTGLGGYTF; cdr3_nt: TGTGCCACCACAGGGTTGGGAGGCTACACCTTC
j_call: TRBJ1-1; v_call: TRBV2; clone_size: -; d_call: TRBD1; cdr3_aa: CASSELGQDMNTEAFF; cdr3_nt: TGTGCCAGCAGTGAACTCGGACAGGACATGAACACTGAAGCTTTCTTT
j_call: TRBJ2-3; v_call: TRBV19; clone_size: -; d_call: -; cdr3_aa: CASSSPRGSPRADTQYF; cdr3_nt: TGTGCCAGTAGTAGCCCCCGGGGTAGCCCACGAGCAGATACGCAGTATTTT
j_call: TRBJ1-4; v_call: TRBV5-1; clone_size: once; d_call: -; cdr3_aa: CASSATRGNEKLFF; cdr3_nt: TGCGCCAGCAGCGCGACCCGGGGGAATGAAAAACTGTTTTTT
j_call: TRBJ1-3; v_call: TRBV18; clone_size: -; d_call: TRBD1; cdr3_aa: CASSPLRGTVNISGNTIYF; cdr3_nt: TGTGCCAGCTCACCTCTCCGCGGGACAGTAAACATCTCTGGAAACACCATATATTTT
j_call: TRBJ2-2; v_call: TRBV5-4; clone_size: -; d_call: TRBD2; cdr3_aa: CASSLEGGSGELFF; cdr3_nt: TGTGCCAGCAGCTTGGAGGGAGGGTCCGGGGAGCTGTTTTTT
j_call: TRBJ2-3; v_call: TRBV5-1; clone_size: -; d_call: -; cdr3_aa: CASRNSGQSTDTQYF; cdr3_nt: TGCGCCAGCAGAAATAGCGGCCAAAGCACAGATACGCAGTATTTT
j_call: TRBJ2-3; v_call: TRBV4-2; clone_size: -; d_call: TRBD2; cdr3_aa: CASSQGRLAGATTDTQYF; cdr3_nt: TGTGCCAGCAGCCAAGGGCGACTAGCGGGGGCCACCACAGATACGCAGTATTTT
j_call: TRBJ2-5; v_call: TRBV19; clone_size: -; d_call: TRBD1; cdr3_aa: CASSVDRKGTQYF; cdr3_nt: TGTGCCAGTAGTGTGGACAGGAAGGGGACCCAGTACTTC
j_call: TRBJ2-5; v_call: TRBV7-6; clone_size: -; d_call: -; cdr3_aa: CASRPGQYQETQYF; cdr3_nt: TGTGCCAGCAGACCCGGACAGTACCAAGAGACCCAGTACTTC
j_call: TRBJ2-7; v_call: TRBV4-2; clone_size: once; d_call: TRBD1; cdr3_aa: CASSLGTGLGYEQYF; cdr3_nt: TGTGCCAGCAGCCTAGGGACAGGGTTAGGCTACGAGCAGTACTTC
j_call: TRBJ1-2; v_call: TRBV12-3/TRBV12-4; clone_size: -; d_call: -; cdr3_aa: CASSPGERGYTF; cdr3_nt: TGTGCCAGCAGTCCGGGGGAGAGGGGCTACACCTTC